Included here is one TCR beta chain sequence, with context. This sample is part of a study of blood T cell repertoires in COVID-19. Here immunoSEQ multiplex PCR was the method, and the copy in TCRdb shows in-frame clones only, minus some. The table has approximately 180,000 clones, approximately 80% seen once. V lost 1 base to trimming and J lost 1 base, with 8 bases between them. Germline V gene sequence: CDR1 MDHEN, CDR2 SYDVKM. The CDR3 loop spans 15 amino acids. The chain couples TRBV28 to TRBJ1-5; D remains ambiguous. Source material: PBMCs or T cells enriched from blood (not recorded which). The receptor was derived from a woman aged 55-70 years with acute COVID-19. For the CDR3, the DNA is TGTGCCAGCAGTTTATTGAGGGAGAGCAATCAGCCCCAGCATTTT. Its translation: CASSLLRESNQPQHF.